Shown below are 20 T cell receptor beta chains from a single sample sequenced in a study of blood T cell repertoires in COVID-19. Assay used: immunoSEQ multiplex PCR; TCRdb lists only in-frame clones, some missing. The sample lists 270,000 or so clones, approximately 81% occurring once. Source material: peripheral blood. Receptor source: a woman aged 18-35 years with acute or convalescent COVID-19.

V and J are TRBV15 and TRBJ2-1; 8 bases align to TRBD1. The CDR3 spans 14 residues. The junction had 4 bases not matched to a gene; V was cut back by 5 bases and J by 4 bases. Germline V CDR1 and CDR2: LNHNV, YYDKDF (reference sequence). CDR3 in amino acids: CATSGDRLYNEQFF. The CDR3 DNA is TGTGCCACCAGCGGGGACAGGCTTTACAATGAGCAGTTCTTC.

The chain recombines TRBV29-1 with TRBJ2-6; 12 positions agree with TRBD1. The germline V gene encodes CDR1 SQVTM and CDR2 ANQGSEA. The CDR3 has 18 residues. J was trimmed by 1 base and V by 1 base; bases with no gene match: 5. CDR3 loop: CSVEVRGQGASGANVLTF. The CDR3 DNA is TGCAGCGTTGAAGTTCGGGGACAGGGGGCGTCTGGGGCCAACGTCCTGACTTTC.

V gene TRBV16 combines with J gene TRBJ2-5, with 10 bases aligning to TRBD2. The CDR3 contains 17 residues. Germline lookup yields CDR1 KGHSY and CDR2 FQNENV. V shed 1 base and J 1 base; nucleotides not matched to a gene: 6. The DNA for the CDR3 is TGTGCCAGCAGCCAATACTTAGCGGGAGGCCTCCAAGAGACCCAGTACTTC. It codes for CASSQYLAGGLQETQYF.

This chain links TRBV19 with TRBJ2-7; TRBD2 agrees at 8 bases. V was clipped by 5 bases and J by 6 bases; unmatched bases: 6. This CDR3 is built from 13 residues. Germline V lookup: CDR1 LNHDA, CDR2 SQIVND (reference sequence). In DNA form, the CDR3 reads TGTGCCAGTAGTGAGGTAGCGGGACGCGAGCAGTACTTC. Encoded protein: CASSEVAGREQYF.

The chain couples TRBV5-8 to TRBJ1-1, with 8 positions matching TRBD1. V was pared by 6 bases and J by 4 bases, with 17 bases of the junction left unmatched. Germline V gene lookup returns CDR1 SGHTS and CDR2 YDEGEE. This CDR3 region has 17 residues. The CDR3: CASTRDRENRGSTEAFF. As DNA, the CDR3 is TGTGCCAGCACAAGGGATCGGGAAAACAGGGGGAGCACTGAAGCTTTCTTT. The full variable domain, rest sourced from reference TRBV5-8 and TRBJ1-1, is EAGVTQSPTHLIKTRGQQATLRCSPISGHTSVYWYQQALGLGLQFLLWYDEGEERNRGNFPPRFSGRQFPNYSSELNVNALELEDSALYLCASTRDRENRGSTEAFFGQGTRLTVV.

This chain links TRBV28 with TRBJ1-5; 9 positions match TRBD1. Trimming cost V 9 bases and J 4 bases; bases outside gene matches: 10. Germline V gives CDR1 MDHEN, CDR2 SYDVKM. The CDR3 has 15 residues. CDR3 loop: CASTFGQGINQPQHF. The CDR3 region has the DNA TGTGCCAGTACGTTTGGACAGGGGATAAATCAGCCCCAGCATTTT.

This rearrangement joins TRBV21-1 to TRBJ2-7; no check of the table's D call, TRBD1, against the DNA was made. TRBV21-1 is reported as a pseudogene. The CDR3 is 16 residues long. The CDR3 sequence: CASSPRQGLYSYEQYF. The CDR3 region has the DNA TGTGCCAGCAGCCCCCGACAGGGGCTTTACTCCTACGAGCAGTACTTC.

The chain employs TRBV11-2 and TRBJ2-7; 8 nucleotides agree with TRBD1. Trimming took 5 bases from V and 5 from J; bases not matched to a gene: 8. CDR3 length: 14 amino acids. CDR1 and CDR2 from the germline V gene are SGHAT and FQNNGV. The CDR3 region is CASSVRQGSDEQYF. CDR3 nucleotides: TGTGCCAGCAGCGTAAGACAGGGGTCCGACGAGCAGTACTTC.

The chain couples TRBV11-2 to TRBJ2-2; 12 nucleotides agree with TRBD2. The trim removed 5 bases at V and 6 bases at J, leaving 7 bases unmatched. Germline loops: CDR1 SGHAT, CDR2 FQNNGV. CDR3 length: 16 residues. Here the CDR3 reads CASSQRLAGVPGELFF. CDR3 nucleotides: TGTGCCAGCAGCCAACGACTAGCGGGAGTCCCCGGGGAGCTGTTTTTT.

This clone has a count of ten or more. The chain joins TRBV5-8 to TRBJ2-7, with 7 bases lining up with TRBD2. The CDR3 is 18 amino acids. Looked up from germline, CDR1 is SGHTS and CDR2 is YDEGEE. V was pared by 4 bases and J by 4 bases, with 20 bases of the junction left unmatched. The CDR3 bases are TGTGCCAGCAGCGCCGAGGATGGGTGGGAGGGCCTTGCATACGAGCAGTACTTC. It yields the protein CASSAEDGWEGLAYEQYF.

The chain joins TRBV30 to TRBJ1-1; D uncertain. Germline lookup yields CDR1 GTSNPN and CDR2 SVGIG (reference sequence). The CDR3 loop spans 11 amino acids. The germline V and J ends were trimmed by 4 bases and 1 base, with 4 bases remaining between them. As DNA, the CDR3 is TGTGCCTGGAACGGGAACACTGAAGCTTTCTTT. Amino acid sequence: CAWNGNTEAFF.

The rearrangement links TRBV29-1 to TRBJ2-1; D may be TRBD2 (5 bases). Between the trimmed V and J ends, which lost 5 bases and 1 base, there was a span of 12 bases. The germline gives CDR1 SQVTM, CDR2 ANQGSEA. The CDR3 totals 14 residues. In DNA form, the CDR3 reads TGCAGCGTTTCTCTTTGGGAGTCCTACAATGAGCAGTTCTTC. Residues: CSVSLWESYNEQFF.

The chain employs TRBV29-1 and TRBJ2-7; 8 positions agree with TRBD2. The germline V gene encodes CDR1 SQVTM and CDR2 ANQGSEA. The CDR3 has 18 residues. The J segment lost 1 base and the V segment lost 4 bases, leaving 18 bases of the junction unmatched. CDR3 bases: TGCAGCGTTGTATTTCCAGCGGGAGTTACCTTTCTTTCCTACGAGCAGTACTTC. Translated, it gives CSVVFPAGVTFLSYEQYF.

The sample holds a few counts of this clone. The CDR3 region has the DNA TGTGCCAGCAGCTTAGGGCAGGCCGCCAATGAGCAGTTCTTC. Its translation: CASSLGQAANEQFF. This rearrangement joins TRBV7-3 to TRBJ2-1; D unclear. The V end lost 2 bases, the J end lost 6 bases, and 11 bases lay between the germline ends. This CDR3 has 14 amino acids. Germline CDR1 and CDR2: SGHTA and FQGTGA.

The chain employs TRBV7-2 and TRBJ2-7, with D tentatively TRBD2 (5 bases). Germline V gene data show CDR1 as SGHTA and CDR2 as FQGNSA. There are 18 residues in the CDR3. Trimming removed 3 bases from V and 0 bases from J, with 21 bases in between. The DNA for the CDR3 is TGTGCCAGCAGCTTCGCTAGCCCTCGGTCCGCCATCTCCTACGAGCAGTACTTC. This codes for CASSFASPRSAISYEQYF.

This chain links TRBV15 with TRBJ2-2; 10 nucleotides line up with TRBD2. V gave up 5 bases and J gave up 1 base; unmatched junction bases: 10. Germline CDR1 is LNHNV and CDR2 is YYDKDF (reference sequence). The length of the CDR3 is 18 residues. The CDR3 bases are TGTGCCACCAGCTTAAGGGGGAGCGGGAGGGGGAACACCGGGGAGCTGTTTTTT. As protein: CATSLRGSGRGNTGELFF. Full variable domain (outside the CDR3, taken from reference TRBV15 and TRBJ2-2): DAMVIQNPRYQVTQFGKPVTLSCSQTLNHNVMYWYQQKSSQAPKLLFHYYDKDFNNEADTPDNFQSRRPNTSFCFLDIRSPGLGDTAMYLCATSLRGSGRGNTGELFFGEGSRLTVL.

The genes are TRBV20-1 and TRBJ2-1; 7 bases line up with TRBD2. The CDR3 spans 13 residues. With 3 bases clipped from V and 5 bases from J, the junction kept 4 bases outside the gene matches. Per germline, CDR1 DFQATT and CDR2 SNEGSKA (reference sequence). Here the CDR3 reads CSASRGLDNEQFF. The CDR3 bases are TGCAGTGCTAGTCGCGGACTAGACAATGAGCAGTTCTTC.

This clone was seen a few times. The V gene is TRBV19, the J gene TRBJ1-5, with unresolved D. Between the trimmed V and J ends, which lost 4 bases and 0 bases, there was a span of 10 bases. Germline loops: CDR1 LNHDA, CDR2 SQIVND (reference sequence). The CDR3 totals 15 residues. DNA for the CDR3: TGTGCCAGTAGTAAACCCAGATATAGCAATCAGCCCCAGCATTTT. The encoded protein is CASSKPRYSNQPQHF.

The table lists this clone with a few counts. The rearrangement joins TRBV7-9 to TRBJ2-7, with 9 bases identical to TRBD1. Germline-derived CDR1 and CDR2 are SEHNR and FQNEAQ (reference sequence). This CDR3 is built from 13 residues. V lost 6 bases and J lost 3; bases outside the gene matches: 3. CDR3 DNA: TGTGCCAGCAGTGGGGACAGGGACTACGAGCAGTACTTC. Residues: CASSGDRDYEQYF.

The chain couples TRBV7-2 to TRBJ2-3, with D tentatively TRBD2 (6 bases). The germline gives CDR1 SGHTA, CDR2 FQGNSA. The CDR3 consists of 17 residues. The V gene lost 2 bases and the J gene lost 6 bases, with 21 bases spanning the gap. The DNA for the CDR3 is TGTGCCAGCAGCTTACTACCTTTAGCGGCAGTGGGGGATACGCAGTATTTT. Translation: CASSLLPLAAVGDTQYF.